This passage covers 32 T cell receptor beta chains from one sample sequenced in a study of T cell changes during pregnancy in multiple sclerosis. TCRdb's copy holds only in-frame clones and misses some; the assay was immunoSEQ multiplex PCR. The table shows over 45,000 clones, with 92% occurring only once. The sample here was CD4+ T cells from peripheral blood mononuclear cells, taken in the second trimester of pregnancy. The receptors were sampled from a female donor with multiple sclerosis, enrolled in a pregnancy study.

This chain uses TRBV18 with TRBJ1-1; 8 bases agree with TRBD1. Germline loops: CDR1 KGHSH, CDR2 LQKENI. This CDR3 comprises 12 residues. With V trimmed by 4 bases and J by 8 bases, 3 bases remained unmatched. CDR3 region: CASSLRQGEAFF. In nucleotides, the CDR3 is TGTGCCAGCTCACTCAGACAGGGGGAAGCTTTCTTT. Supplemented by reference TRBV18 and TRBJ1-1, the full variable domain reads NAGVMQNPRHLVRRRGQEARLRCSPMKGHSHVYWYRQLPEEGLKFMVYLQKENIIDESGMPKERFSAEFPKEGPSILRIQQVVRGDSAAYFCASSLRQGEAFFGQGTRLTVV.

This clone appeared once. The chain uses TRBV18 and TRBJ2-1; D may be TRBD2 (6 bases). The CDR3 consists of 12 residues. Germline V gene sequence: CDR1 KGHSH, CDR2 LQKENI. V lost 0 bases to trimming and J lost 9 bases, with 6 bases between them. CDR3 protein: CASSPPGGEQFF. CDR3 sequence (DNA): TGTGCCAGCTCACCACCGGGGGGTGAGCAGTTCTTC.

This clone was detected a few times. The chain recombines TRBV5-5 with TRBJ1-5; no clear D gene. CDR3 length: 13 amino acids. Germline V lookup: CDR1 SGHKS, CDR2 YYEKEE (reference sequence). The V and J ends lost 3 bases and 1 base respectively, with 5 bases between them. In DNA, the CDR3 is TGTGCCAGCAGCTCCCGGAGCAATCAGCCCCAGCATTTT. Protein sequence: CASSSRSNQPQHF.

V is TRBV7-2 and J is TRBJ2-3; 13 bases line up with TRBD2. This CDR3 has 17 residues. Germline trimming cut 5 bases from V and 1 base from J; bases unmatched to any gene: 6. Germline V gene sequence: CDR1 SGHTA, CDR2 FQGNSA. Here the CDR3 reads CASSTRLAGGRTDTQYF. DNA for the CDR3: TGTGCCAGCAGCACCAGACTAGCGGGGGGACGCACAGATACGCAGTATTTT.

The chain links TRBV19 to TRBJ1-4; 7 nucleotides match TRBD1. V was pared by 4 bases and J by 5 bases, with 7 bases of the junction left unmatched. Germline V CDR1 and CDR2: LNHDA, SQIVND (reference sequence). The CDR3 is 15 residues long. Here the CDR3 reads CASSTLRQGNEKLFF. In DNA, the CDR3 is TGTGCCAGTAGTACCCTCCGACAGGGAAATGAAAAACTGTTTTTT.

This clone was detected a few times. This rearrangement joins TRBV6-6 to TRBJ1-2; D not resolved. The CDR3 extends over 13 amino acids. Germline-derived CDR1 and CDR2 are MNHNY and SVGAGI (reference sequence). V lost 4 bases and J lost 9, with 15 bases in between. In nucleotides, the CDR3 is TGTGCCAGCAGTTTGGGGAGCGAGCGGAGCTACACCTTC. It encodes CASSLGSERSYTF.

The chain uses TRBV11-2 and TRBJ2-3, with 10 bases identical to TRBD1. Germline lookup yields CDR1 SGHAT and CDR2 FQNNGV. This CDR3 comprises 14 residues. J gave up 4 bases and V 5 bases, and 3 bases lay outside the gene matches. The CDR3, as DNA: TGTGCCAGCAGCCGGACAGGGGGTTCAGATACGCAGTATTTT. Protein sequence: CASSRTGGSDTQYF.

The gene calls are TRBV30 and TRBJ2-5; the match to TRBD2 covers 9 bases. The CDR3 loop spans 15 amino acids. From germline, CDR1 is GTSNPN and CDR2 SVGIG (reference sequence). V lost 2 bases and J lost 7; bases outside the gene matches: 11. The CDR3 DNA is TGTGCCTGGAGTCCCTTGGCGGGAGGGGGACGGACCCAGTACTTC. As protein: CAWSPLAGGGRTQYF.

V gene TRBV7-6 combines with J gene TRBJ2-5, with D possibly matching TRBD2 (5 bases). Trimming removed 5 bases from V and 2 bases from J, with 12 bases in between. Germline V gives CDR1 SGHVS, CDR2 FNYEAQ. There are 14 residues in the CDR3. CDR3 protein: CASSRRPGQETQYF. The CDR3 DNA reads TGTGCCAGCAGCCGCAGGCCGGGGCAAGAGACCCAGTACTTC. The variable domain in full, with the rest retrieved from reference TRBV7-6 and TRBJ2-5, is GAGVSQSPRYKVTKRGQDVALRCDPISGHVSLYWYRQALGQGPEFLTYFNYEAQQDKSGLPNDRFSAERPEGSISTLTIQRTEQRDSAMYRCASSRRPGQETQYFGPGTRLLVL.

The rearrangement uses TRBV28 and TRBJ1-2; a possible D gene is TRBD1 (5 bases). Germline CDR1 is MDHEN and CDR2 is SYDVKM. The CDR3 has 13 residues. The germline V and J ends were trimmed by 5 bases and 10 bases, with 17 bases remaining between them. CDR3 coding DNA: TGTGCCAGCAGTCCCTCGGGGGGACGGGACTACACCTTC. This gives the protein CASSPSGGRDYTF.

The chain links TRBV19 to TRBJ1-4, with D maybe TRBD1 (5 bases). Trimming pared 5 bases from V and 4 bases from J, leaving 20 bases between. Germline V gene lookup returns CDR1 LNHDA and CDR2 SQIVND (reference sequence). This CDR3 has 17 residues. The CDR3 loop reads CASSFHFPGLNNEKLFF. CDR3 coding DNA: TGTGCCAGTAGTTTCCACTTTCCGGGACTTAATAATGAAAAACTGTTTTTT.

CDR3 bases: TGCGCCAGCAGTCGAAAACGACCAGGAAGCTCTGGGGCCAACGTCCTGACTTTC. Residues: CASSRKRPGSSGANVLTF. The chain carries TRBV23-1 and TRBJ2-6; no clear D gene. TRBV23-1 is an ORF, and what it does is uncertain. The CDR3 length is 18 residues. Trimming pared 4 bases from V and 0 bases from J, leaving 16 bases between.

This sequence joins TRBV9 and TRBJ1-1; D uncertain. Between the trimmed V and J ends, which lost 0 bases and 4 bases, there was a span of 16 bases. CDR3 size: 16 residues. Germline-derived CDR1 and CDR2 are SGDLS and YYNGEE. This chain's CDR3 is CASSVATGGPLTEAFF. The CDR3 region has the DNA TGTGCCAGCAGCGTAGCTACGGGAGGGCCCCTCACTGAAGCTTTCTTT. The complete variable domain, with remaining parts taken from reference TRBV9 and TRBJ1-1, reads DSGVTQTPKHLITATGQRVTLRCSPRSGDLSVYWYQQSLDQGLQFLIQYYNGEERAKGNILERFSAQQFPDLHSELNLSSLELGDSALYFCASSVATGGPLTEAFFGQGTRLTVV.

This clone was detected a few times. The chain recombines TRBV29-1 with TRBJ1-1, with unresolved D. This CDR3 contains 10 residues. Germline V gene lookup returns CDR1 SQVTM and CDR2 ANQGSEA. V dropped 5 bases and J dropped 2 bases, with 3 bases sitting between them. CDR3 bases: TGCAGCGTTTTAAACACTGAAGCTTTCTTT. Translated, it gives CSVLNTEAFF. Drawing the rest from reference TRBV29-1 and TRBJ1-1, the complete variable domain is SAVISQKPSRDICQRGTSLTIQCQVDSQVTMMFWYRQQPGQSLTLIATANQGSEATYESGFVIDKFPISRPNLTFSTLTVSNMSPEDSSIYLCSVLNTEAFFGQGTRLTVV.

This chain connects TRBV6-1 to TRBJ2-1; 9 bases align to TRBD2. CDR3 length: 15 residues. CDR1 is MNHNS and CDR2 is SASEGT in the germline V gene. Losses at the gene ends were 5 bases for V and 1 base for J; bases not matched to a gene: 3. CDR3 loop: CASSPTSGSYNEQFF. The CDR3 DNA follows: TGTGCCAGCAGTCCAACTAGCGGGTCCTACAATGAGCAGTTCTTC.

The chain joins TRBV7-7 to TRBJ2-3; D is unclear. The germline gives CDR1 SSHAT, CDR2 FNYEAQ (reference sequence). V shed 1 base and J shed 5 bases, with 7 bases lying between them. This CDR3 is built from 13 residues. The CDR3 reads CASSLGGIDTQYF. The CDR3 DNA follows: TGTGCCAGCAGCTTAGGCGGCATAGATACGCAGTATTTT.

This sequence joins TRBV6-4 and TRBJ1-6, with a possible D match to TRBD1 (6 bases). This CDR3 has 15 amino acids. Trimming stripped 4 bases from V and 10 bases from J, with 17 bases between. Looked up from germline, CDR1 is MRHNA and CDR2 is SNTAGT. The DNA for the CDR3 is TGTGCCAGCAGTGCCTTTCCAGGGGAAAGCTCACCCCTCCACTTT. Protein product: CASSAFPGESSPLHF.

This chain connects TRBV5-4 to TRBJ2-5; 14 bases align to TRBD2. V dropped 4 bases and J dropped 9; count of bases not matched to a gene: 5. The CDR3 totals 14 residues. The germline CDR1 and CDR2 sequences are SGHNT and YYREEE (reference sequence). CDR3 in amino acids: CASSQSGLAGAQYF. The CDR3 DNA reads TGTGCCAGCAGCCAATCGGGACTAGCGGGAGCCCAGTACTTC.

The chain links TRBV27 to TRBJ2-7; D gene ambiguous. The CDR3 is 14 residues long. CDR1 is MNHEY and CDR2 is SMNVEV in the germline V gene (reference sequence). V was clipped by 0 bases and J by 2 bases, with 8 bases between them. The CDR3 nucleotides are TGTGCCAGCAGTTTATCGAAGCGTACCTACGAGCAGTACTTC. It specifies CASSLSKRTYEQYF.

This chain connects TRBV19 to TRBJ1-2, with 11 bases matching TRBD1. The CDR3 covers 16 residues. Trimming took 7 bases from V and 4 from J; bases not matched to a gene: 11. Germline-derived CDR1 and CDR2 are LNHDA and SQIVND (reference sequence). Here the CDR3 reads CASTPSGQGGLYGYTF. Here the CDR3 DNA reads TGTGCCAGTACCCCATCGGGACAGGGGGGGCTCTATGGCTACACCTTC.

V and J are TRBV5-6 and TRBJ1-3; a weak D match, TRBD1 (6 bases). Germline CDR1 reads SGHDT; CDR2 reads YYEEEE. CDR3 length: 16 residues. Trimming removed 5 bases at V and 0 bases at J, with 15 bases between. Here the CDR3 reads CASSFWDTRSGNTIYF. The DNA of the CDR3 is TGTGCCAGCAGTTTCTGGGACACCCGCTCTGGAAACACCATATATTTT.

The V and J genes are TRBV29-1 and TRBJ1-4; 7 bases fit TRBD1. The CDR3 runs 13 residues. Trimming at V came to 7 bases and at J to 1 base, leaving 3 bases not matched to a gene. Germline V gene sequence: CDR1 SQVTM, CDR2 ANQGSEA. This CDR3 is CSARQGTNEKLFF. The CDR3, as DNA: TGCAGCGCTCGACAGGGAACTAATGAAAAACTGTTTTTT.

V is TRBV7-6 and J is TRBJ2-5; 12 bases match TRBD2. Trimming took 0 bases from V and 4 from J; bases not matched to a gene: 6. The CDR3 is 17 residues long. Germline CDR1 reads SGHVS; CDR2 reads FNYEAQ. The CDR3 DNA sequence: TGTGCCAGCAGCTTAGCGGCTAGCGGGAGGGGGGGAGAGACCCAGTACTTC. Protein product: CASSLAASGRGGETQYF. The full variable domain, in which reference TRBV7-6 and TRBJ2-5 provide the parts outside the CDR3, is GAGVSQSPRYKVTKRGQDVALRCDPISGHVSLYWYRQALGQGPEFLTYFNYEAQQDKSGLPNDRFSAERPEGSISTLTIQRTEQRDSAMYRCASSLAASGRGGETQYFGPGTRLLVL.

This sequence joins TRBV15 and TRBJ1-2, with 7 bases identical to TRBD1. The ends lost 3 bases at V and 10 bases at J; junction bases unmatched: 11. Germline V CDR1 and CDR2: LNHNV, YYDKDF (reference sequence). The CDR3 runs to 14 residues. The CDR3 nucleotides are TGTGCCACCAGCAGTGATCGACAGGGTAATCACTACACCTTC. Its translation: CATSSDRQGNHYTF. The variable domain in full, completed from reference TRBV15 and TRBJ1-2, reads DAMVIQNPRYQVTQFGKPVTLSCSQTLNHNVMYWYQQKSSQAPKLLFHYYDKDFNNEADTPDNFQSRRPNTSFCFLDIRSPGLGDTAMYLCATSSDRQGNHYTFGSGTRLTVV.

The chain uses TRBV7-9 and TRBJ2-1, with unresolved D. The V gene lost 2 bases and the J gene lost 4 bases, with 6 bases spanning the gap. Germline loops: CDR1 SEHNR, CDR2 FQNEAQ (reference sequence). The CDR3 length is 13 residues. The chain's CDR3 is CASSLTRYNEQFF. As DNA, the CDR3 is TGTGCCAGCAGCTTAACGCGGTACAATGAGCAGTTCTTC.

The chain carries TRBV6-1 and TRBJ1-2; 9 bases are shared with TRBD1. From germline, CDR1 is MNHNS and CDR2 SASEGT. The CDR3 has 11 amino acids. CDR3 residues: CGITGGWGYTF. DNA of the CDR3: TGTGGTATAACAGGGGGCTGGGGCTACACCTTC.

The chain has TRBV5-4 and TRBJ2-1; TRBD1 matches at 9 bases. CDR1 and CDR2 from the germline V gene are SGHNT and YYREEE (reference sequence). Trimming removed 3 bases from V and 6 bases from J; junction bases left unmatched: 4. There are 14 residues in the CDR3. In nucleotides, the CDR3 is TGTGCCAGCAGCTCCGGGACAGGGTTCAATGAGCAGTTCTTC. This sequence encodes CASSSGTGFNEQFF.

The rearrangement links TRBV5-1 to TRBJ1-1, with D tentatively TRBD1 (5 bases). CDR1 is SGHRS and CDR2 is YFSETQ in the germline V gene. This CDR3 region has 16 residues. The V end lost 5 bases, the J end lost 0 bases, and 17 bases lay between the germline ends. The CDR3 DNA follows: TGCGCCAGCAGTACTATGAGTAGGGGCCTGAACACTGAAGCTTTCTTT. Its translation: CASSTMSRGLNTEAFF.

The V call is TRBV4-2, the J call TRBJ2-1, with 10 bases matching TRBD2. This CDR3 spans 17 amino acids. J was trimmed by 1 base and V by 2 bases; bases with no gene match: 5. Germline lookup yields CDR1 LGHNA and CDR2 YNFKEQ. Written as DNA, the CDR3 is TGTGCCAGCAGCCAACCAGCGGGGGGGCCTTCCTACAATGAGCAGTTCTTC. It encodes CASSQPAGGPSYNEQFF.

The chain combines TRBV7-6 with TRBJ2-3; D is uncertain. The germline V gene encodes CDR1 SGHVS and CDR2 FNYEAQ. This CDR3 has 12 residues. Trimming removed 1 base at V and 6 bases at J, with 5 bases between. In DNA form, the CDR3 reads TGTGCCAGCAGCTTAGGAGCGGATACGCAGTATTTT. Its protein product is CASSLGADTQYF.

The chain carries TRBV11-2 and TRBJ2-7; TRBD1 matches at 9 bases. The germline V gene has CDR1 SGHAT and CDR2 FQNNGV. The CDR3 has 15 amino acids. The trim removed 4 bases at V and 2 bases at J, leaving 6 bases unmatched. CDR3 loop: CASSSRQGGTYEQYF. CDR3 coding DNA: TGTGCCAGCAGCTCAAGACAGGGGGGGACCTACGAGCAGTACTTC.

This chain joins TRBV6-1 and TRBJ2-7, with TRBD1 identical over 7 bases. The CDR3 runs 13 residues. Germline CDR1 is MNHNS and CDR2 is SASEGT. After removal of 4 bases from V and 3 bases from J, the junction contained 3 bases not matched to a gene. This chain's CDR3 is CASSADRVYEQYF. Written as DNA, the CDR3 is TGTGCCAGCAGTGCCGACAGGGTCTACGAGCAGTACTTC.